A selection of T cell receptor beta chains follows, all from one sample in a study of early stage breast cancer tumors. Clones were sequenced by immunoSEQ multiplex PCR, and TCRdb holds only the in-frame ones, with some missing. The sample yields fewer than 30,000 clones, roughly 50% seen once. Sequencing was performed on breast tumor tissue. The receptor source for this set is a person aged 50-59 years with breast cancer. Both conserved end residues are part of each CDR3. D genes are given only for firm matches. Clone size is shown for a subset of rows, as once, few, many or a class of expanded clone.

abundance: few
d_gene: -
j_gene: TRBJ2-3
v_gene: TRBV6-4
CDR3aa: CASSDSAGSTDTQYF
CDR3nt: TGTGCCAGCAGTGACTCCGCGGGTAGCACAGATACGCAGTATTTT

abundance: few
d_gene: -
j_gene: TRBJ1-5
v_gene: TRBV4-1
CDR3aa: CASSQDFPGKSNQPQHF
CDR3nt: TGCGCCAGCAGCCAAGATTTCCCAGGGAAAAGCAATCAGCCCCAGCATTTT

abundance: -
d_gene: TRBD1
j_gene: TRBJ2-7
v_gene: TRBV6-1
CDR3aa: CASTPTGGIYEQYF
CDR3nt: TGTGCCAGCACCCCGACAGGGGGCATCTACGAGCAGTACTTC

abundance: once
d_gene: -
j_gene: TRBJ1-1
v_gene: TRBV4-1
CDR3aa: CASSQDGYTEAFF
CDR3nt: TGCGCCAGCAGCCAAGACGGGTACACTGAAGCTTTCTTT

abundance: -
d_gene: TRBD2
j_gene: TRBJ2-7
v_gene: TRBV6-5
CDR3aa: CASSRLAGSYEQYF
CDR3nt: TGTGCCAGCAGTCGACTAGCGGGAAGCTACGAGCAGTACTTC

abundance: -
d_gene: -
j_gene: TRBJ1-1
v_gene: TRBV7-9
CDR3aa: CASSPRVALNTEAFF
CDR3nt: TGTGCCAGCAGCCCTAGGGTGGCATTGAACACTGAAGCTTTCTTT

abundance: -
d_gene: -
j_gene: TRBJ2-1
v_gene: TRBV5-6
CDR3aa: CASSSTLADEQFF
CDR3nt: TGTGCCAGCAGCTCAACCCTAGCCGATGAGCAGTTCTTC

abundance: -
d_gene: TRBD1
j_gene: TRBJ2-5
v_gene: TRBV11-2
CDR3aa: CASSLSPAGTGQETQYF
CDR3nt: TGTGCCAGCAGCTTAAGCCCGGCCGGGACAGGCCAAGAGACCCAGTACTTC

abundance: -
d_gene: TRBD2
j_gene: TRBJ2-1
v_gene: TRBV7-3
CDR3aa: CASSLFEAGGSYNEQFF
CDR3nt: TGTGCCAGCAGCTTATTCGAAGCGGGAGGGTCCTACAATGAGCAGTTCTTC

abundance: -
d_gene: TRBD2
j_gene: TRBJ2-3
v_gene: TRBV2
CDR3aa: CASSEAPGVGGRGDTQYF
CDR3nt: TGTGCCAGCAGTGAAGCCCCCGGGGTTGGCGGGAGGGGCGATACGCAGTATTTT

abundance: -
d_gene: -
j_gene: TRBJ1-1
v_gene: TRBV19
CDR3aa: CASSITGLNTEAFF
CDR3nt: TGTGCCAGTAGTATTACAGGGTTGAACACTGAAGCTTTCTTT

abundance: -
d_gene: -
j_gene: TRBJ2-7
v_gene: TRBV10-3
CDR3aa: CAISPLGFLSYEQYF
CDR3nt: TGTGCCATCAGTCCGCTAGGCTTCCTCTCCTACGAGCAGTACTTC

abundance: few
d_gene: TRBD2
j_gene: TRBJ2-1
v_gene: TRBV6-4
CDR3aa: CASATSGEGHQQFF
CDR3nt: TGTGCCAGCGCTACTAGCGGGGAGGGCCACCAGCAGTTCTTC

abundance: -
d_gene: -
j_gene: TRBJ2-3
v_gene: TRBV27
CDR3aa: CASGSHTDTQYF
CDR3nt: TGTGCCAGCGGTTCACACACAGATACGCAGTATTTT

abundance: medium-sized
d_gene: TRBD2
j_gene: TRBJ2-7
v_gene: TRBV2
CDR3aa: CASSVAGRGYEQYF
CDR3nt: TGTGCCAGCAGTGTGGCGGGGCGGGGGTACGAGCAGTACTTC

abundance: -
d_gene: TRBD2
j_gene: TRBJ2-1
v_gene: TRBV7-7
CDR3aa: CASSLGTSGANEQFF
CDR3nt: TGTGCTAGCAGCTTAGGGACTAGCGGGGCCAATGAGCAGTTCTTC

abundance: -
d_gene: TRBD2
j_gene: TRBJ2-3
v_gene: TRBV9
CDR3aa: CASSVLAGVETDTQYF
CDR3nt: TGTGCCAGCAGCGTTTTAGCGGGAGTAGAGACAGATACGCAGTATTTT

abundance: -
d_gene: TRBD1
j_gene: TRBJ1-5
v_gene: TRBV7-2
CDR3aa: CASSAQGGNQPQHF
CDR3nt: TGTGCCAGCAGCGCACAGGGGGGCAATCAGCCCCAGCATTTT

abundance: -
d_gene: -
j_gene: TRBJ2-3
v_gene: TRBV15
CDR3aa: CATSRDRTDTQYF
CDR3nt: TGTGCCACCAGCAGAGATCGTACAGATACGCAGTATTTT

abundance: once
d_gene: TRBD1
j_gene: TRBJ1-5
v_gene: TRBV18
CDR3aa: CASSVGQDQPQHF
CDR3nt: TGTGCCAGCTCAGTGGGACAGGATCAGCCCCAGCATTTT

abundance: few
d_gene: -
j_gene: TRBJ2-2
v_gene: TRBV6-5
CDR3aa: CASAPRGGTGELFF
CDR3nt: TGTGCCAGCGCCCCTAGGGGTGGAACCGGGGAGCTGTTTTTT

abundance: -
d_gene: TRBD1
j_gene: TRBJ2-2
v_gene: TRBV19
CDR3aa: CASSSRTGSNTGELFF
CDR3nt: TGTGCCAGTAGTTCTAGGACAGGTTCAAACACCGGGGAGCTGTTTTTT

abundance: -
d_gene: -
j_gene: TRBJ2-7
v_gene: TRBV29-1
CDR3aa: CSVEDPADTYEQYF
CDR3nt: TGCAGCGTTGAAGATCCCGCGGATACCTACGAGCAGTACTTC

abundance: -
d_gene: TRBD2
j_gene: TRBJ2-1
v_gene: TRBV10-1
CDR3aa: CASSEYEAGAYNEQFF
CDR3nt: TGCGCCAGCAGTGAGTATGAGGCGGGAGCCTACAATGAGCAGTTCTTC

abundance: few
d_gene: -
j_gene: TRBJ2-7
v_gene: TRBV5-6
CDR3aa: CASSLAEYEQYF
CDR3nt: TGTGCCAGCAGCTTGGCAGAGTACGAGCAGTACTTC

abundance: -
d_gene: TRBD2
j_gene: TRBJ2-2
v_gene: TRBV7-6
CDR3aa: CASSSRPGLAAGELFF
CDR3nt: TGTGCCAGCAGCTCAAGACCGGGACTAGCGGCCGGGGAGCTGTTTTTT

abundance: -
d_gene: TRBD2
j_gene: TRBJ2-1
v_gene: TRBV27
CDR3aa: CASSLYVTGTSGRNEQFF
CDR3nt: TGTGCCAGCAGTTTATACGTTACCGGGACTAGCGGGAGAAATGAGCAGTTCTTC

abundance: -
d_gene: -
j_gene: TRBJ2-3
v_gene: TRBV27
CDR3aa: CASFNLGGQGSTDTQYF
CDR3nt: TGTGCCAGCTTCAACCTTGGGGGCCAAGGGAGCACAGATACGCAGTATTTT

abundance: -
d_gene: TRBD1
j_gene: TRBJ1-5
v_gene: TRBV19
CDR3aa: CASSTPNRGFQPQHF
CDR3nt: TGTGCCAGTAGTACCCCAAACAGGGGCTTTCAGCCCCAGCATTTT

abundance: -
d_gene: -
j_gene: TRBJ2-1
v_gene: TRBV11-1
CDR3aa: CASSDRTVIDQFF
CDR3nt: TGTGCCAGCAGCGACCGTACAGTGATTGATCAGTTCTTC

abundance: -
d_gene: -
j_gene: TRBJ1-1
v_gene: TRBV6-5
CDR3aa: CASRSWAVAFF
CDR3nt: TGTGCCAGCAGGTCCTGGGCGGTAGCTTTCTTT

abundance: few
d_gene: TRBD2
j_gene: TRBJ2-5
v_gene: TRBV2
CDR3aa: CASSEREAKETQYF
CDR3nt: TGTGCCAGCAGTGAGCGGGAGGCCAAAGAGACCCAGTACTTC